These 25 T cell receptor beta chains share one sample of origin, sequenced in a study of blood T cells in healthy people across ages. Then a second PCR, running roughly 7 to 11 cycles, was carried out with a sample-barcoded 5' primer and a J-beta primer mix. TCRdb independently ran MiXCR on the 5' RACE reads; one entry per CDR3 protein. In the table there are roughly 800,000 distinct CDR3 sequences, about 48% of which are singletons. The sample consisted of blood. The receptors were gathered from a man at least 80 years old in good health.

The CDR3 region is CASSLSGTRGEQYF. In DNA form, the CDR3 reads TGTGCCAGCAGCTTAAGTGGGACTAGGGGTGAGCAGTACTTC. This chain joins TRBV13 and TRBJ2-7; 8 positions agree with TRBD2. V lost 2 bases, J lost 7 bases, and 7 bases stayed unmatched. This CDR3 region has 14 residues. The germline V gene has CDR1 PRHDT and CDR2 FYEKMQ (reference sequence).

The rearrangement joins TRBV5-4 to TRBJ2-7; TRBD2 matches at 13 bases. Matching the DNA end better, TRBJ2-5 makes the J call doubtful. This CDR3 has 16 amino acids. Germline loops: CDR1 SGHNT, CDR2 YYREEE (reference sequence). The DNA of the CDR3 is TGTGCCAGCAGCCTCGGACTAGCGGGAGTTTATGAGACCCAGTACTTC. Amino acid sequence: CASSLGLAGVYETQYF.

J is TRBJ2-1 and V is TRBV20-1; D possibly corresponds to TRBD2 (5 bases). Germline CDR1 DFQATT, CDR2 SNEGSKA (reference sequence). The CDR3 is 15 amino acids. V was clipped by 1 base and J by 9 bases, with 19 bases between them. CDR3 sequence (DNA): TGCAGTGCTAGAGCCCACGTCGCTAGCTTTACTGAGCAGTTCTTC. It encodes CSARAHVASFTEQFF.

This chain connects TRBV7-8 to TRBJ2-4; D not resolved. Germline lookup yields CDR1 SGHVS and CDR2 FQNEAQ. Trimming took 1 base from V and 0 from J, leaving 10 bases between them. The CDR3 totals 16 residues. The CDR3 sequence: CASSLVRRLAKNIQYF. The CDR3 coding sequence is TGTGCCAGCAGCTTAGTCCGGAGATTAGCCAAAAACATTCAGTACTTC. The whole variable domain, remainder taken from reference TRBV7-8 and TRBJ2-4, is GAGVSQSPRYKVAKRGQDVALRCDPISGHVSLFWYQQALGQGPEFLTYFQNEAQLDKSGLPSDRFFAERPEGSVSTLKIQRTQQEDSAVYLCASSLVRRLAKNIQYFGAGTRLSVL.

This clonotype was found a few times. This sequence joins TRBV4-2 and TRBJ2-3; D is perhaps TRBD2 (5 bases). Per the germline V gene, CDR1 is LGHNA and CDR2 is YNFKEQ. Trimming took 4 bases from V and 1 from J, leaving 12 bases between them. The CDR3 is 15 amino acids. The chain's CDR3 is CASSRRKEGTDTQYF. In DNA form, the CDR3 reads TGTGCCAGCAGCCGAAGGAAGGAGGGCACAGATACGCAGTATTTT.

V usage is TRBV18 and J usage is TRBJ2-6; a weak D match, TRBD1 (7 bases). The germline V and J ends were trimmed by 1 base and 1 base, with 14 bases remaining between them. The CDR3 is made up of 18 amino acids. The germline gives CDR1 KGHSH, CDR2 LQKENI. CDR3 sequence: CASSPLRQGGSGANVLTF. CDR3 DNA: TGTGCCAGCTCACCACTCCGACAGGGAGGATCTGGGGCCAACGTCCTGACTTTC.

The CDR3 loop reads CASSQDRGAWHNEQYF. The DNA for the CDR3 is TGTGCCAGCAGCCAAGATCGTGGCGCGTGGCACAATGAGCAGTACTTC. This chain joins TRBV4-2 and TRBJ2-7; D is uncertain. The CDR3 length is 16 residues. V lost 0 bases to trimming and J lost 7 bases, with 19 bases between them. Germline loops: CDR1 LGHNA, CDR2 YNFKEQ.

This chain connects TRBV7-2 to TRBJ2-2, with D maybe TRBD2 (5 bases). Germline lookup yields CDR1 SGHTA and CDR2 FQGNSA. This CDR3 is built from 13 residues. Deletions cut 4 bases from V and 11 bases from J, with 14 bases between. The CDR3 nucleotides are TGTGCCAGCAGCTACGGTCCGGGGAATGAGCTGTTTTTT. Translated, it gives CASSYGPGNELFF.

This clonotype showed up just once. The chain recombines TRBV4-1 with TRBJ2-3; 7 nucleotides agree with TRBD2. Trimming cost V 0 bases and J 7 bases; bases outside gene matches: 13. The CDR3 loop spans 17 amino acids. Germline lookup yields CDR1 MGHRA and CDR2 YSYEKL. The DNA for the CDR3 is TGCGCCAGCAGCCAAGAGTGGGCTAGCGGAAAAAGGAATACGCAGTATTTT. Protein product: CASSQEWASGKRNTQYF.

This chain uses TRBV24-1 with TRBJ2-2; D is uncertain. V was trimmed by 8 bases and J by 2 bases, leaving 11 bases between them. Germline V CDR1 and CDR2: KGHDR, SFDVKD. This CDR3 contains 14 residues. CDR3 sequence (DNA): TGTGCCACCATGAAAGACCTCAACACCGGGGAGCTGTTTTTT. It codes for CATMKDLNTGELFF.

V and J are TRBV14 and TRBJ1-2, with unresolved D. The ends were cut back, 4 bases at V and 4 bases at J, with 10 bases in the middle. The CDR3 is 13 amino acids. CDR1 and CDR2 (germline): SGHDN, FVKESK. Here the CDR3 reads CASSPDILYGYTF. For the CDR3, the DNA is TGTGCCAGCAGCCCCGACATCCTCTATGGCTACACCTTC.

The genes are TRBV3-1 and TRBJ2-5; TRBD2 aligns across 7 bases. V was clipped by 3 bases and J by 2 bases; unmatched bases: 6. CDR3 length: 15 residues. The germline gives CDR1 LGHDT, CDR2 YNNKEL (reference sequence). Here the CDR3 DNA reads TGTGCCAGCAGCCAGTTTAGCGGGCTACAAGAGACCCAGTACTTC. Encoded protein: CASSQFSGLQETQYF.

The chain couples TRBV7-6 to TRBJ1-6; D perhaps matches TRBD1 (6 bases). The V gene lost 1 base and the J gene lost 6 bases, with 10 bases spanning the gap. The CDR3 loop spans 15 amino acids. The germline gives CDR1 SGHVS, CDR2 FNYEAQ. The CDR3 DNA follows: TGTGCCAGCAGCTTAGGGACAGTTCCTAATTCACCCCTCCACTTT. It yields the protein CASSLGTVPNSPLHF.

The chain is built from TRBV7-9 and TRBJ1-5; possibly TRBD1 for D (5 bases). V lost 1 base to trimming and J lost 7 bases, with 14 bases between them. Germline assignment: CDR1 SEHNR and CDR2 FQNEAQ (reference sequence). The CDR3 is made up of 15 amino acids. CDR3 amino acids: CASSLDGRDGQPQHF. Written as DNA, the CDR3 is TGTGCCAGCAGCTTAGACGGCAGGGATGGGCAGCCCCAGCATTTT.

This chain connects TRBV6-1 to TRBJ2-1; no clear D gene. Trimming shortened V by 0 bases and J by 8 bases, and 5 bases separated the two germline ends. CDR1 is MNHNS, CDR2 SASEGT, per germline. This CDR3 has 12 residues. This CDR3 is CASSEARHEQFF. The CDR3 DNA reads TGTGCCAGCAGTGAAGCGCGTCATGAGCAGTTCTTC.

Only a few counts were recorded for this clonotype. This chain uses TRBV29-1 with TRBJ2-3; D gene unclear. The V end lost 1 base, the J end lost 0 bases, and 11 bases lay between the germline ends. Germline V gene lookup returns CDR1 SQVTM and CDR2 ANQGSEA. The CDR3 contains 15 residues. Written as DNA, the CDR3 is TGCAGCGTTGAAGGCCTGAGAGGTAGCACAGATACGCAGTATTTT. Its protein is CSVEGLRGSTDTQYF.

The chain has TRBV10-2 and TRBJ1-2, with D possibly TRBD1 on 5 matching bases. The CDR3 loop spans 14 amino acids. V shed 5 bases and J shed 0 bases, with 10 bases lying between them. The germline V gene encodes CDR1 WSHSY and CDR2 SAAADI. The CDR3 is CASSSPGANYGYTF. CDR3 in DNA: TGCGCCAGCAGTTCACCGGGGGCTAACTATGGCTACACCTTC.

The V and J genes are TRBV6-5 and TRBJ2-7; D could derive from TRBD1 or TRBD2 (5 bases each). V was cut by 4 bases and J by 7 bases, with 17 bases left in between. CDR1 is MNHEY, CDR2 SVGAGI, per germline. The CDR3 is 14 amino acids. Written as DNA, the CDR3 is TGTGCCAGCAGTTCGGGACCCTCCTACAATGAGCAGTACTTC. This translates into CASSSGPSYNEQYF.

The chain uses TRBV7-9 and TRBJ2-5; 9 bases agree with TRBD1. The V and J ends lost 2 bases and 4 bases, in that order; junction bases with no gene match: 11. The CDR3 has 17 residues. Per the germline V gene, CDR1 is SEHNR and CDR2 is FQNEAQ (reference sequence). The CDR3 nucleotides are TGTGCCAGCAGCTTATCTCGAGCCGGGACAGGGCGAGAGACCCAGTACTTC. Residues: CASSLSRAGTGRETQYF.

This clonotype appeared a single time. The V call is TRBV20-1, the J call TRBJ2-1, with no clear D. The CDR3 is 13 amino acids. V lost 0 bases and J 6 bases, leaving 9 bases between the germline ends. Germline V CDR1 and CDR2: DFQATT, SNEGSKA (reference sequence). The CDR3 sequence is CSAREAAINEQFF. CDR3 sequence (DNA): TGCAGTGCTAGAGAGGCGGCCATCAATGAGCAGTTCTTC.

A few counts support this clonotype. V usage is TRBV6-5 and J usage is TRBJ2-4; 7 bases map to TRBD1. The J call is doubtful: the DNA matches TRBJ2-7 better. The CDR3 totals 15 residues. Germline-derived CDR1 and CDR2 are MNHEY and SVGAGI. CDR3 DNA sequence: TGTGCCAGCAGTCCGACGACAGGGACATTGAACGAGCAGTACTTC. This gives the protein CASSPTTGTLNEQYF.

The chain employs TRBV5-1 and TRBJ2-5; 7 nucleotides match TRBD1. Germline-derived CDR1 and CDR2 are SGHRS and YFSETQ. CDR3 length: 15 amino acids. The J segment lost 7 bases and the V segment lost 4 bases, leaving 13 bases of the junction unmatched. CDR3 coding DNA: TGCGCCAGCAGCCGATTTGGGCAGGGGGTCCGGACCCAGTACTTC. Amino acid sequence: CASSRFGQGVRTQYF.

This clonotype turned up a few times. V usage is TRBV11-2 and J usage is TRBJ2-3, with 7 bases lining up with TRBD1. Germline V lookup: CDR1 SGHAT, CDR2 FQNNGV. Unmatched junction bases numbered 19, after V lost 5 bases and J lost 14 bases. This CDR3 region has 15 residues. CDR3 sequence: CASSHPGAGDRYAYF. In nucleotides, the CDR3 is TGTGCCAGCAGCCATCCTGGGGCAGGGGACAGATACGCGTATTTT.

The chain recombines TRBV5-1 with TRBJ2-1, with 12 bases identical to TRBD2. This CDR3 region has 15 residues. The junction had 2 bases not matched to a gene; V was cut back by 2 bases and J by 5 bases. CDR1 SGHRS and CDR2 YFSETQ come from the germline V gene. The CDR3 protein is CASSFGLAGNNEQFF. DNA for the CDR3: TGCGCCAGCAGCTTCGGACTAGCGGGAAACAATGAGCAGTTCTTC.

By share, this clonotype counts as medium-sized (0.01 to 0.1%). A much larger clone lies a single base off, so this may be a read error. This chain joins TRBV7-9 and TRBJ2-2; 8 bases agree with TRBD2. Germline values: CDR1 SEHNR, CDR2 FQNEAQ (reference sequence). The V segment lost 5 bases and the J segment 1 base; nucleotides outside the gene matches: 3. This CDR3 region has 15 residues. The CDR3 loop reads CASSRGGVNTGELFF. The CDR3, as DNA: TGTGCCAGCAGCCGGGGGGGGGTGAACACCGGGGAGCTGTTTTTT.